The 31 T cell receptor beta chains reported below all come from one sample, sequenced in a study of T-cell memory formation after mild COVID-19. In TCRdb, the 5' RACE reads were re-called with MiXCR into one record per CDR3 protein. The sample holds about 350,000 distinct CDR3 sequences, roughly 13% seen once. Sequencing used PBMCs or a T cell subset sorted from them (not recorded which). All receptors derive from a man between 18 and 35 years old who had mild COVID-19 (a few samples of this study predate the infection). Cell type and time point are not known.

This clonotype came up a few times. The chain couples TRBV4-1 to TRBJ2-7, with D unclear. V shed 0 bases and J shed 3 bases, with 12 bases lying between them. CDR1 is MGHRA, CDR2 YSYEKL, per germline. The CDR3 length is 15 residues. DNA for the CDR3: TGCGCCAGCAGCCAAGATCCTACCAGCAGCTACGAGCAGTACTTC. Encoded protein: CASSQDPTSSYEQYF.

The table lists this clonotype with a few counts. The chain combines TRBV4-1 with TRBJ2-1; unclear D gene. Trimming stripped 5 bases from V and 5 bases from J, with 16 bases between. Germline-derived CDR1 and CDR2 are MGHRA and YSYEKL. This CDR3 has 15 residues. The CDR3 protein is CASSVRVEMNNEQFF. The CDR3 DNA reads TGCGCCAGCAGCGTTAGGGTGGAGATGAACAATGAGCAGTTCTTC.

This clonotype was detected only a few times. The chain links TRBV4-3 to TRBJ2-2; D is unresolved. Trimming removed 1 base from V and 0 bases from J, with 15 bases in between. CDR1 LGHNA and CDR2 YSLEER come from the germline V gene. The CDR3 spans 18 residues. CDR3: CASSQATLPYANTGELFF. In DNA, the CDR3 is TGCGCCAGCAGCCAAGCTACGCTTCCTTATGCGAACACCGGGGAGCTGTTTTTT.

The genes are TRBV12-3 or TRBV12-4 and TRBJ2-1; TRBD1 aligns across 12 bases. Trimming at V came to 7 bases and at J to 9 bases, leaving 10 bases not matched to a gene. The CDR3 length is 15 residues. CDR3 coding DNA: TGTGCCAGCACCCGCCGGGACAGGGGGCTGAGTGAGCAGTTCTTC. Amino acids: CASTRRDRGLSEQFF.

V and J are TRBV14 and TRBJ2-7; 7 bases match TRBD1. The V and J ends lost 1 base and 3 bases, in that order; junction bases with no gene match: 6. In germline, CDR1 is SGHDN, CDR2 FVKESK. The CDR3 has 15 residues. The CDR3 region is CASSQVGTAVYEQYF. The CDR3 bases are TGTGCCAGCAGCCAAGTAGGGACAGCTGTCTACGAGCAGTACTTC. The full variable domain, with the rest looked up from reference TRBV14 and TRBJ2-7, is EAGVTQFPSHSVIEKGQTVTLRCDPISGHDNLYWYRRVMGKEIKFLLHFVKESKQDESGMPNNRFLAERTGGTYSTLKVQPAELEDSGVYFCASSQVGTAVYEQYFGPGTRLTVT.

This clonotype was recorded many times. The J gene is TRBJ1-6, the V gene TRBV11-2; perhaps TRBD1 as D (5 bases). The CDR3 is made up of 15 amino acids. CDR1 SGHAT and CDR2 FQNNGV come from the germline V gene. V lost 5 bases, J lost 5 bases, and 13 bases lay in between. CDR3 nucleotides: TGTGCCAGCAGCCCTAGTCAGGGTAATAATTCACCCCTCCACTTT. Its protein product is CASSPSQGNNSPLHF.

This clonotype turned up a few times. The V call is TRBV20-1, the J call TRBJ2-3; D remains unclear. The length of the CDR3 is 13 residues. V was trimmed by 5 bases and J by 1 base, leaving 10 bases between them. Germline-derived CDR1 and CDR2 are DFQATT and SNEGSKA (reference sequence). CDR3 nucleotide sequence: TGCAGTGCTCCCTCTTTCCGCACAGATACGCAGTATTTT. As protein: CSAPSFRTDTQYF.

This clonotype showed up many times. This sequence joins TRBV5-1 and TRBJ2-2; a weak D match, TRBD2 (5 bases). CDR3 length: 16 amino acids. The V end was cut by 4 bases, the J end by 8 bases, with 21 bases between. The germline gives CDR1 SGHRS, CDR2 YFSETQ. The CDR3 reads CASSPSGTSGVGELFF. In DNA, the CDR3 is TGCGCCAGCAGCCCCTCCGGCACTAGTGGGGTTGGGGAGCTGTTTTTT.

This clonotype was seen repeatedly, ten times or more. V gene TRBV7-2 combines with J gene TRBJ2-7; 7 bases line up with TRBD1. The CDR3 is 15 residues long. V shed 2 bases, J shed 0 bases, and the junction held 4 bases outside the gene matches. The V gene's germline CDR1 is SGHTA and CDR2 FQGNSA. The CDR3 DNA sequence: TGTGCCAGCAGCTTATCCTGGGACAGCTCCTACGAGCAGTACTTC. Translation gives CASSLSWDSSYEQYF.

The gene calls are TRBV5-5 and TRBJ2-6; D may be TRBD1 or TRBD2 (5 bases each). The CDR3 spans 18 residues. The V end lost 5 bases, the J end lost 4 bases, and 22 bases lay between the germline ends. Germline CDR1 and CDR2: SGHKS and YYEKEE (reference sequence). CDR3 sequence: CASRFGQGSGLGANVLTF. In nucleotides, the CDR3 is TGTGCCAGCAGATTTGGGCAGGGCAGCGGCTTGGGGGCCAACGTCCTGACTTTC.

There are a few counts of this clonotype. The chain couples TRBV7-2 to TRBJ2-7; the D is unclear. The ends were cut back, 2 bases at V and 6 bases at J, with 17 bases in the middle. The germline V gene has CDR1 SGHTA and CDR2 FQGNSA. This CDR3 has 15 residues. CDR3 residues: CASSLRYEQESEQYF. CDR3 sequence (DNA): TGTGCCAGCAGCTTACGGTACGAGCAGGAATCCGAGCAGTACTTC.

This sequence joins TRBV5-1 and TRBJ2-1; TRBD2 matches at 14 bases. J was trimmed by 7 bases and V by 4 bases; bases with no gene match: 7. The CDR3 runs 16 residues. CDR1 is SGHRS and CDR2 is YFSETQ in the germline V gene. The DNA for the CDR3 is TGCGCCAGCAGCCCTGCGGGGACTAGCGGGGGTAATGAGCAGTTCTTC. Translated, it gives CASSPAGTSGGNEQFF.

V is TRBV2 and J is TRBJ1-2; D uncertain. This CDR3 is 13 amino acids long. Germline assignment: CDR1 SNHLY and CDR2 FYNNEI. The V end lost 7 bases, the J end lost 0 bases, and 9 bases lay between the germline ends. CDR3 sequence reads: CASIMAANYGYTF. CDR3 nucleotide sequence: TGTGCCAGCATTATGGCAGCTAACTATGGCTACACCTTC.

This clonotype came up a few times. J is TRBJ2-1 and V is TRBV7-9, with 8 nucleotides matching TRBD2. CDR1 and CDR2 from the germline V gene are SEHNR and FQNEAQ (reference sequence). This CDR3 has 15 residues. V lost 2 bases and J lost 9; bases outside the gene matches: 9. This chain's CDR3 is CASSLRTGGLGEQFF. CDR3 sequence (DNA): TGTGCCAGCAGCTTAAGGACGGGGGGGCTGGGTGAGCAGTTCTTC.

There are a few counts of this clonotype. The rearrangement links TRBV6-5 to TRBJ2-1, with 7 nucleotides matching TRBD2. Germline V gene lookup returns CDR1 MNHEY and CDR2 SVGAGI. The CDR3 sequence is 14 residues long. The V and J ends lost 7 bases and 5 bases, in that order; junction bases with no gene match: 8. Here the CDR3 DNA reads TGTGCCAGCACCACGACTAGCCCGGACAATGAGCAGTTCTTC. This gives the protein CASTTTSPDNEQFF.

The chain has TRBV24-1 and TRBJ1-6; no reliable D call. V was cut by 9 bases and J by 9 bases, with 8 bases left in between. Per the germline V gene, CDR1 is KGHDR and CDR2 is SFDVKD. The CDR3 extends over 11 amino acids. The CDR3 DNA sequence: TGTGCCACCCATCATGTTTCACCCCTCCACTTT. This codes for CATHHVSPLHF.

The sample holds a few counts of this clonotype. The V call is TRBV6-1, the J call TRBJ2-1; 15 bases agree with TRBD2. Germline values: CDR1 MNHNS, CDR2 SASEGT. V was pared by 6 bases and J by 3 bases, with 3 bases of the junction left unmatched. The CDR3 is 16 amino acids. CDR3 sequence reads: CASRGLAGGDYNEQFF. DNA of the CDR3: TGTGCCAGCAGGGGACTAGCGGGGGGTGACTACAATGAGCAGTTCTTC.

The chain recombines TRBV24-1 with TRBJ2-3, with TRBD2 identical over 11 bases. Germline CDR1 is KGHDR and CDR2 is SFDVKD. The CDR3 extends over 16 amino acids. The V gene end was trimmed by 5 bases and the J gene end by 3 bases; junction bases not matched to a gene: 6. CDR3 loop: CATSVSGGAETDTQYF. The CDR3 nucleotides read TGTGCCACCAGTGTTAGCGGGGGGGCCGAGACAGATACGCAGTATTTT.

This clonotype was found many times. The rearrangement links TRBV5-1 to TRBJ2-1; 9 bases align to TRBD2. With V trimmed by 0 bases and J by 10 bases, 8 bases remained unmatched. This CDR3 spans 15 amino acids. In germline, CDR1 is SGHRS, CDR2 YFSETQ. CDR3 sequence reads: CASSLEGLAGREQFF. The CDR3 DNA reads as TGCGCCAGCAGCTTGGAGGGACTAGCAGGAAGGGAGCAGTTCTTC.

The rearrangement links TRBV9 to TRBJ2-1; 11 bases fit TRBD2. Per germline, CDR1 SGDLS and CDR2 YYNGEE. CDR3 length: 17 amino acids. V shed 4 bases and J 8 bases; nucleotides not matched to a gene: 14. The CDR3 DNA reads TGTGCCAGCAGCTTTCGTGCCTTTAGCGGGGGGGCTGATGAGCAGTTCTTC. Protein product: CASSFRAFSGGADEQFF.

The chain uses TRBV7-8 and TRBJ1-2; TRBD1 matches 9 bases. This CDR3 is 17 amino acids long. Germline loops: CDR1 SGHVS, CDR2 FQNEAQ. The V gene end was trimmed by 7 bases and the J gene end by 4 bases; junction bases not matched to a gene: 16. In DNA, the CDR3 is TGTGCCAGCACCGTAACAGGGGGCGCAGGTTCAAGCTATGGCTACACCTTC. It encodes CASTVTGGAGSSYGYTF.

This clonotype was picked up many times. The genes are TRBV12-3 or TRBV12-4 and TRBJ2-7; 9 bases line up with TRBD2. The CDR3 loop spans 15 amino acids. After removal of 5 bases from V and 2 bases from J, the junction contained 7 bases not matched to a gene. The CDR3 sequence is CASSQLTSGPYEQYF. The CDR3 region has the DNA TGTGCCAGCAGTCAATTGACTAGCGGCCCCTACGAGCAGTACTTC.

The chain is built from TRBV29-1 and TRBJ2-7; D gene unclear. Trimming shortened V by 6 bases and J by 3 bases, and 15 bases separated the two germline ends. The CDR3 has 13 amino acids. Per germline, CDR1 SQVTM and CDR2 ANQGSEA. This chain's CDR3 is CSVLEQSGYEQYF. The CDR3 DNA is TGCAGCGTCCTCGAGCAGTCGGGCTACGAGCAGTACTTC.

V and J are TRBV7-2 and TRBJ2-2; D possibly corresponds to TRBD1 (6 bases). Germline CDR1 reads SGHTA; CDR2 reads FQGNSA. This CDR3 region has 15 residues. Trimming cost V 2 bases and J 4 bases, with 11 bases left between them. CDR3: CASSLQGLSTGELFF. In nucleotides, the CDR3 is TGTGCCAGCAGCTTACAGGGGTTAAGCACCGGGGAGCTGTTTTTT.

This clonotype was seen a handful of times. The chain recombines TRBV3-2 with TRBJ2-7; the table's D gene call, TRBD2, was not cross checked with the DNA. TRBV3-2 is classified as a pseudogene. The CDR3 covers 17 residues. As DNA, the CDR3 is TGTGCCAGCAGCCAAACCCTCCTCCTACCGAGCTCCTACGAGCAGTACTTC. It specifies CASSQTLLLPSSYEQYF.

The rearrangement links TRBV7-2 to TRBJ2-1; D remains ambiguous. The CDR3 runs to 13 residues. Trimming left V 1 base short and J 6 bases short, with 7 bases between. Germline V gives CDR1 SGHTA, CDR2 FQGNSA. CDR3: CASSLGVANEQFF. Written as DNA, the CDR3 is TGTGCCAGCAGCTTAGGCGTTGCCAATGAGCAGTTCTTC.

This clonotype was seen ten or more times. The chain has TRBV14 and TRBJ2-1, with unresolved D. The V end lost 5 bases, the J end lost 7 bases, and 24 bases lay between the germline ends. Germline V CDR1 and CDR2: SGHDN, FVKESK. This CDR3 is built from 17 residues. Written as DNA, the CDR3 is TGTGCCAGCAGCGCCCGCAGGTTAGCCGTTTCAAGGAATGAGCAGTTCTTC. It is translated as CASSARRLAVSRNEQFF.

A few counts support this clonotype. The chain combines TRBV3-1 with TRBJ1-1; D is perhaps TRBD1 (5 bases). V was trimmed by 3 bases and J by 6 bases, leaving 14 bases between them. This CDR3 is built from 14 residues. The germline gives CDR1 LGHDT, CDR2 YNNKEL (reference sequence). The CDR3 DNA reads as TGTGCCAGCAGCCATACCGGCAGGGCCCCTGAAGCTTTCTTT. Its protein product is CASSHTGRAPEAFF.

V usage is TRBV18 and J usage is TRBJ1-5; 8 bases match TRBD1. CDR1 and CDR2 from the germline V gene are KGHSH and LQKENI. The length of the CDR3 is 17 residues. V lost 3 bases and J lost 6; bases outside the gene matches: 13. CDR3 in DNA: TGTGCCAGCTCACCCGCAACCGGGACAGGATGGAGTCAGCCCCAGCATTTT. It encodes CASSPATGTGWSQPQHF.

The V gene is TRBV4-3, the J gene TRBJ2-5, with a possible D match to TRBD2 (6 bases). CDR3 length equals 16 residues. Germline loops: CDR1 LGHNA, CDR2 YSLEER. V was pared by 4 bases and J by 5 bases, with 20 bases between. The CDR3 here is CASSREDRGSEETQYF. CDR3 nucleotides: TGCGCCAGCAGCCGGGAGGATCGGGGCAGTGAGGAGACCCAGTACTTC.

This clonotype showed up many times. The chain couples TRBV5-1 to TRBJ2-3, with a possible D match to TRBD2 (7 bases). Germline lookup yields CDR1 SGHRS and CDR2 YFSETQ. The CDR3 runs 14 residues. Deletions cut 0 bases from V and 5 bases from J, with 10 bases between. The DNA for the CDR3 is TGCGCCAGCAGCTTGGCCGGGGGGCTAGATACGCAGTATTTT. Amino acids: CASSLAGGLDTQYF.